Following are 25 T cell receptor beta chains from one sample sequenced in a study of cytomegalovirus exposure and HLA in healthy donors. Repertoires were generated with immunoSEQ multiplex PCR, while TCRdb's copy carries only in-frame clones and drops some. The table lists under 75,000 clones, 95% of them singletons. Sequencing was performed on PBMCs. The receptors were gathered from a young woman in good health and CMV-seropositive.

In DNA, the CDR3 is TGTGCCAGCATGGTCACCCACCGGGATACGCAGTATTTT. Its translation: CASMVTHRDTQYF. The chain recombines TRBV2 with TRBJ2-3; D call uncertain. The ends were cut back, 7 bases at V and 6 bases at J, with 14 bases in the middle. This CDR3 is 13 amino acids long. Germline V gives CDR1 SNHLY, CDR2 FYNNEI.

V gene TRBV2 combines with J gene TRBJ2-7, with TRBD2 as a possible D gene (5 bases). This CDR3 contains 14 residues. V lost 4 bases, J lost 2 bases, and 12 bases lay in between. Germline CDR1 SNHLY, CDR2 FYNNEI. The CDR3 DNA reads as TGTGCCAGCAGTGCGGGAACTGGCACCTACGAGCAGTACTTC. Its protein is CASSAGTGTYEQYF.

The chain has TRBV6-6 and TRBJ2-7; no firm D call. Germline V gene data show CDR1 as MNHNY and CDR2 as SVGAGI (reference sequence). The V gene lost 7 bases and the J gene lost 1 base, with 14 bases spanning the gap. This CDR3 is built from 14 residues. CDR3 in DNA: TGTGCCAGCACCCCCCTAGGATTATCCTACGAGCAGTACTTC. It is translated as CASTPLGLSYEQYF.

The chain combines TRBV5-1 with TRBJ2-7, with a weak D call TRBD1 (5 bases). Germline V gene sequence: CDR1 SGHRS, CDR2 YFSETQ. CDR3 length equals 14 residues. The ends were cut back, 4 bases at V and 0 bases at J, with 11 bases in the middle. CDR3: CASSADISSYEQYF. The CDR3 DNA reads as TGCGCCAGCAGCGCGGACATTTCCTCCTACGAGCAGTACTTC.

This chain joins TRBV27 and TRBJ2-1; TRBD1 matches 7 bases. Trimming took 0 bases from V and 8 from J; bases not matched to a gene: 4. The germline V gene encodes CDR1 MNHEY and CDR2 SMNVEV (reference sequence). This CDR3 comprises 14 residues. CDR3 sequence (DNA): TGTGCCAGCAGTTTATCATCACAGGGGTATGAGCAGTTCTTC. It encodes CASSLSSQGYEQFF.

CDR3 sequence reads: CASSLPGGLYGYTF. The DNA for the CDR3 is TGTGCCAGCAGCTTGCCGGGGGGCCTCTATGGCTACACCTTC. The chain joins TRBV5-6 to TRBJ1-2; D may be TRBD1 (6 bases). The V end was cut by 1 base, the J end by 4 bases, with 11 bases between. The germline gives CDR1 SGHDT, CDR2 YYEEEE. The CDR3 spans 14 residues.

In nucleotides, the CDR3 is TGTGCCACCAGGGGGCAATACTACGAGCAGTACTTC. The encoded protein is CATRGQYYEQYF. This sequence joins TRBV28 and TRBJ2-7, with 8 bases identical to TRBD1. With V trimmed by 10 bases and J by 3 bases, 5 bases remained unmatched. The CDR3 runs 12 residues. The germline V gene has CDR1 MDHEN and CDR2 SYDVKM.

The chain links TRBV4-2 to TRBJ2-3; possible D gene TRBD2, 7 bases. V was clipped by 1 base and J by 4 bases, with 15 bases between them. This CDR3 is 16 amino acids long. Per the germline V gene, CDR1 is LGHNA and CDR2 is YNFKEQ. The CDR3 loop is CASSQVEGGPSDTQYF. The CDR3 bases are TGTGCCAGCAGCCAAGTTGAGGGGGGGCCGTCAGATACGCAGTATTTT.

This clone has only one observation. The chain links TRBV2 to TRBJ2-5; D is ambiguous. From germline, CDR1 is SNHLY and CDR2 FYNNEI. The CDR3 length is 13 residues. Trimming shortened V by 4 bases and J by 3 bases, and 9 bases separated the two germline ends. CDR3 sequence: CASSGDSKETQYF. The CDR3 coding sequence is TGTGCCAGCAGTGGAGACTCTAAAGAGACCCAGTACTTC.

The chain uses TRBV28 and TRBJ1-2, with 7 positions matching TRBD1. This CDR3 is built from 17 residues. CDR1 MDHEN and CDR2 SYDVKM come from the germline V gene. The trim removed 1 base at V and 5 bases at J, leaving 13 bases unmatched. CDR3 residues: CASSLYMGDRVGYGYTF. In DNA form, the CDR3 reads TGTGCCAGCAGTTTATATATGGGAGACAGGGTAGGGTATGGCTACACCTTC.

The chain couples TRBV28 to TRBJ1-1; TRBD1 might be the D (6 bases). Germline CDR1 and CDR2: MDHEN and SYDVKM. The CDR3 has 13 residues. The ends were cut back, 7 bases at V and 0 bases at J, with 9 bases in the middle. CDR3 amino acids: CASIPGVNTEAFF. DNA of the CDR3: TGTGCCAGCATCCCAGGGGTGAACACTGAAGCTTTCTTT.

This clone was seen a few times. The chain combines TRBV2 with TRBJ1-2; 11 bases match TRBD1. The CDR3 covers 14 residues. Germline trimming cut 6 bases from V and 6 bases from J; bases unmatched to any gene: 6. Germline values: CDR1 SNHLY, CDR2 FYNNEI. CDR3 DNA: TGTGCCAGCAGCCCGGACAGGGGGCGAGATGGCTACACCTTC. It is translated as CASSPDRGRDGYTF.

The chain links TRBV5-1 to TRBJ2-2; 7 nucleotides agree with TRBD1. Germline CDR1 reads SGHRS; CDR2 reads YFSETQ. There are 15 residues in the CDR3. V shed 4 bases, J shed 0 bases, and the junction held 3 bases outside the gene matches. CDR3 amino acids: CASSVQGANTGELFF. CDR3 coding DNA: TGCGCCAGCAGCGTGCAGGGGGCGAACACCGGGGAGCTGTTTTTT.

The chain has TRBV5-6 and TRBJ1-5, with unresolved D. The V and J ends lost 4 bases and 4 bases respectively, with 9 bases between them. The CDR3 contains 13 residues. Germline CDR1 and CDR2: SGHDT and YYEEEE. In DNA form, the CDR3 reads TGTGCCAGCAGCCAACTGAGGAATCAGCCCCAGCATTTT. It codes for CASSQLRNQPQHF.

This chain joins TRBV9 and TRBJ1-6; 7 bases are a match to TRBD1. J was trimmed by 5 bases and V by 7 bases; bases with no gene match: 6. The CDR3 sequence is 14 residues long. Germline lookup yields CDR1 SGDLS and CDR2 YYNGEE. For the CDR3, the DNA is TGTGCCAGCTCGAACAGGGGAAATAATTCACCCCTCCACTTT. Protein sequence: CASSNRGNNSPLHF.

For this clone: One end of the junction is discordant with germline, which a read error may explain. The gene calls are TRBV28 and TRBJ1-3, with D possibly TRBD1 on 5 matching bases. The CDR3 has 13 amino acids. Germline CDR1 MDHEN, CDR2 SYDVKM. The CDR3 DNA follows: TGTGCCATCAGTGGGGGGTCTGGAAACACCATATATTTT. Protein sequence: CAISGGSGNTIYF.

This clone turned up a few times. The rearrangement uses TRBV30 and TRBJ2-1, with 7 bases fitting TRBD2. Trimming cost V 3 bases and J 1 base; bases outside gene matches: 6. This CDR3 region has 15 residues. Germline V lookup: CDR1 GTSNPN, CDR2 SVGIG (reference sequence). The CDR3 nucleotides read TGTGCCTGGAGCCGGCCTAGCGGTTCCTACAATGAGCAGTTCTTC. It yields the protein CAWSRPSGSYNEQFF.

This chain joins TRBV19 and TRBJ1-2, with 7 bases aligning to TRBD1. V lost 6 bases, J lost 5 bases, and 3 bases stayed unmatched. The CDR3 spans 12 residues. CDR1 is LNHDA and CDR2 is SQIVND in the germline V gene (reference sequence). The CDR3 DNA is TGTGCCAGTAGGAAGACAGGGTATGGCTACACCTTC. Protein product: CASRKTGYGYTF.

The V gene is TRBV28, the J gene TRBJ2-5, with TRBD2 as a possible D gene (6 bases). V lost 6 bases and J lost 1, with 9 bases in between. This CDR3 is 13 amino acids long. Germline assignment: CDR1 MDHEN and CDR2 SYDVKM. CDR3 region: CASRPGGQETQYF. The CDR3 DNA reads TGTGCCAGCAGACCCGGGGGCCAAGAGACCCAGTACTTC.

V gene TRBV6-5 combines with J gene TRBJ1-6, with 7 positions matching TRBD1. The CDR3 sequence is 13 residues long. V lost 11 bases and J lost 8; bases outside the gene matches: 9. Germline assignment: CDR1 MNHEY and CDR2 SVGAGI. The CDR3 DNA reads TGTGCCGGCCACAGGGGTAGGGATTCACCCCTCCACTTT. Amino acids: CAGHRGRDSPLHF.

The chain joins TRBV5-1 to TRBJ2-5; 9 bases are shared with TRBD2. Per the germline V gene, CDR1 is SGHRS and CDR2 is YFSETQ. This CDR3 spans 15 amino acids. With V trimmed by 1 base and J by 2 bases, 3 bases remained unmatched. The CDR3, as DNA: TGCGCCAGCAGCTTGAATAGCGGGGGACAAGAGACCCAGTACTTC. As protein: CASSLNSGGQETQYF. The full variable domain, completed using reference TRBV5-1 and TRBJ2-5, is KAGVTQTPRYLIKTRGQQVTLSCSPISGHRSVSWYQQTPGQGLQFLFEYFSETQRNKGNFPGRFSGRQFSNSRSEMNVSTLELGDSALYLCASSLNSGGQETQYFGPGTRLLVL.

The chain is built from TRBV7-8 and TRBJ2-1; 10 bases align to TRBD2. V lost 7 bases and J lost 3; bases outside the gene matches: 3. Per germline, CDR1 SGHVS and CDR2 FQNEAQ. The CDR3 contains 14 residues. This chain's CDR3 is CASTWTSGYNEQFF. CDR3 in DNA: TGTGCCAGCACCTGGACTAGCGGCTACAATGAGCAGTTCTTC.

J is TRBJ1-1 and V is TRBV5-1; no definite D call. Trimming removed 1 base at V and 6 bases at J, with 10 bases between. The CDR3 runs to 13 residues. The germline CDR1 and CDR2 sequences are SGHRS and YFSETQ. CDR3 in DNA: TGCGCCAGCAGCTTGTTTGGCGGGCCTGAAGCTTTCTTT. This codes for CASSLFGGPEAFF.

The chain employs TRBV6-1 and TRBJ2-3, with 11 positions matching TRBD2. The CDR3 contains 13 residues. V trimming: 3 bases; J trimming: 12 bases; junction bases outside the gene matches: 5. Looked up from germline, CDR1 is MNHNS and CDR2 is SASEGT. CDR3 sequence (DNA): TGTGCCAGCAGTGACCTTCTAGCGGGAGGCCAGTATTTT. This translates into CASSDLLAGGQYF.

The genes are TRBV27 and TRBJ1-4; 7 bases map to TRBD1. The trim removed 5 bases at V and 4 bases at J, leaving 10 bases unmatched. Germline loops: CDR1 MNHEY, CDR2 SMNVEV (reference sequence). This CDR3 has 16 amino acids. CDR3 protein: CASSRTAGQVNEKLFF. DNA of the CDR3: TGTGCCAGCAGTCGGACTGCTGGACAGGTTAATGAAAAACTGTTTTTT. Full variable domain (missing parts from reference TRBV27 and TRBJ1-4): EAQVTQNPRYLITVTGKKLTVTCSQNMNHEYMSWYRQDPGLGLRQIYYSMNVEVTDKGDVPEGYKVSRKEKRNFPLILESPSPNQTSLYFCASSRTAGQVNEKLFFGSGTQLSVL.